This passage covers 22 T cell receptor beta chains from one sample sequenced in a study of T-cell memory formation after mild COVID-19. Via MiXCR, TCRdb re-called the 5' RACE reads, giving one row per CDR3 protein. The sample lists around 260,000 distinct CDR3 sequences; about 17% were seen once. Sequencing was carried out using PBMCs or a T cell subset sorted from them (not recorded which). The receptor set was obtained from a man aged 18 to 30 who had mild COVID-19 (a few samples of this study predate the infection). Cell type and time point are not known.

This clonotype has more than one count but fewer than ten. The chain employs TRBV7-9 and TRBJ1-2; possible D gene TRBD1, 5 bases. Trimming shortened V by 7 bases and J by 6 bases, and 15 bases separated the two germline ends. The CDR3 covers 13 residues. Germline loops: CDR1 SEHNR, CDR2 FQNEAQ (reference sequence). This CDR3 reads CASTWGGYDGYTF. The CDR3 nucleotides are TGTGCCAGCACCTGGGGGGGTTACGATGGCTACACCTTC.

This rearrangement joins TRBV6-6 to TRBJ1-6; D remains ambiguous. The germline V and J ends were trimmed by 7 bases and 7 bases, with 14 bases remaining between them. This CDR3 has 14 amino acids. In germline, CDR1 is MNHNY, CDR2 SVGAGI (reference sequence). CDR3 in DNA: TGTGCCAGCATCTTGTCCCCGGCAAATTCACCCCTCCACTTT. Its translation is CASILSPANSPLHF.

The J gene is TRBJ1-1, the V gene TRBV6-6; possibly TRBD1 for D (5 bases). V lost 7 bases and J lost 2, with 17 bases in between. Germline assignment: CDR1 MNHNY and CDR2 SVGAGI (reference sequence). The CDR3 has 15 residues. As DNA, the CDR3 is TGTGCCAGCAATCCACCGCAGGGCCGAAACACTGAAGCTTTCTTT. Its protein product is CASNPPQGRNTEAFF.

This clonotype occurred a few times. V is TRBV18 and J is TRBJ1-4, with 10 bases lining up with TRBD1. With 6 bases clipped from V and 0 bases from J, the junction kept 10 bases outside the gene matches. CDR3 length equals 18 residues. Per the germline V gene, CDR1 is KGHSH and CDR2 is LQKENI. CDR3 sequence reads: CASSFRQGAFATNEKLFF. CDR3 nucleotide sequence: TGTGCCAGCTCCTTCCGACAGGGGGCCTTTGCAACTAATGAAAAACTGTTTTTT.

The V and J genes are TRBV9 and TRBJ2-1, with TRBD2 matching over 12 bases. Germline values: CDR1 SGDLS, CDR2 YYNGEE. CDR3 size: 17 residues. Trimming at V came to 4 bases and at J to 4 bases, leaving 9 bases not matched to a gene. The CDR3 DNA reads TGTGCCAGCAGCCCGAGCCTAGCGGGGGGGATGTACAATGAGCAGTTCTTC. It translates to CASSPSLAGGMYNEQFF. Together with reference TRBV9 and TRBJ2-1, the CDR3 gives the full variable domain: DSGVTQTPKHLITATGQRVTLRCSPRSGDLSVYWYQQSLDQGLQFLIQYYNGEERAKGNILERFSAQQFPDLHSELNLSSLELGDSALYFCASSPSLAGGMYNEQFFGPGTRLTVL.

This clonotype was seen a few times. The gene calls are TRBV18 and TRBJ1-1; D gene uncertain. This CDR3 comprises 14 residues. V lost 0 bases to trimming and J lost 2 bases, with 7 bases between them. Germline lookup yields CDR1 KGHSH and CDR2 LQKENI. The CDR3: CASSPPSINTEAFF. In nucleotides, the CDR3 is TGTGCCAGCTCACCACCATCAATTAACACTGAAGCTTTCTTT. The complete variable domain, with remaining parts taken from reference TRBV18 and TRBJ1-1, reads NAGVMQNPRHLVRRRGQEARLRCSPMKGHSHVYWYRQLPEEGLKFMVYLQKENIIDESGMPKERFSAEFPKEGPSILRIQQVVRGDSAAYFCASSPPSINTEAFFGQGTRLTVV.

The V call is TRBV18, the J call TRBJ1-2; tentative D call: TRBD1 (6 bases). V was shortened by 5 bases and J by 6 bases, with 13 bases between the two germline ends. The CDR3 length is 13 residues. Germline CDR1 is KGHSH and CDR2 is LQKENI. The CDR3 protein is CASSSNRVDGYTF. DNA of the CDR3: TGTGCCAGCTCAAGTAACAGGGTTGATGGCTACACCTTC.

This clonotype was counted only a few times. The chain is built from TRBV20-1 and TRBJ2-3; D uncertain. Germline V CDR1 and CDR2: DFQATT, SNEGSKA (reference sequence). The ends were cut back, 1 base at V and 9 bases at J, with 11 bases in the middle. The CDR3 length is 12 residues. CDR3 nucleotides: TGCAGTGCTAGAGCCAGAGCGAGGACGCAGTATTTT. Translated, it gives CSARARARTQYF.

There are many counts of this clonotype. The CDR3 DNA follows: TGCGCCAGCAGCTACGACAGGGCTACAGATACGCAGTATTTT. Residues: CASSYDRATDTQYF. This chain joins TRBV5-1 and TRBJ2-3, with 7 nucleotides matching TRBD1. The J segment lost 3 bases and the V segment lost 3 bases, leaving 4 bases of the junction unmatched. CDR1 and CDR2 from the germline V gene are SGHRS and YFSETQ. This CDR3 spans 14 amino acids. Full variable domain (outside the CDR3, taken from reference TRBV5-1 and TRBJ2-3): KAGVTQTPRYLIKTRGQQVTLSCSPISGHRSVSWYQQTPGQGLQFLFEYFSETQRNKGNFPGRFSGRQFSNSRSEMNVSTLELGDSALYLCASSYDRATDTQYFGPGTRLTVL.

This chain joins TRBV19 and TRBJ2-2; D not certain. The CDR3 covers 14 residues. Germline CDR1 and CDR2: LNHDA and SQIVND (reference sequence). V dropped 9 bases and J dropped 5 bases, with 16 bases sitting between them. CDR3 DNA: TGTGCCAGCCGGAATAACGTCGAGACCGGGGAGCTGTTTTTT. It codes for CASRNNVETGELFF. Full variable domain (missing parts from reference TRBV19 and TRBJ2-2): DGGITQSPKYLFRKEGQNVTLSCEQNLNHDAMYWYRQDPGQGLRLIYYSQIVNDFQKGDIAEGYSVSREKKESFPLTVTSAQKNPTAFYLCASRNNVETGELFFGEGSRLTVL.

The chain links TRBV5-1 to TRBJ1-1; D is perhaps TRBD1 (6 bases). Per germline, CDR1 SGHRS and CDR2 YFSETQ. The CDR3 totals 14 residues. Deletions cut 4 bases from V and 3 bases from J, with 13 bases between. In DNA form, the CDR3 reads TGCGCCAGCAGCGCCCGGGACACTCACACTGAAGCTTTCTTT. This translates into CASSARDTHTEAFF.

This clonotype was seen more than once but under ten times. V is TRBV20-1 and J is TRBJ2-3; D is unresolved. V was shortened by 7 bases and J by 0 bases, with 17 bases between the two germline ends. The germline V gene encodes CDR1 DFQATT and CDR2 SNEGSKA (reference sequence). This CDR3 is built from 15 residues. CDR3: CSVKDGIYSTDTQYF. CDR3 DNA: TGCAGTGTGAAGGACGGAATTTATAGCACAGATACGCAGTATTTT.

The chain recombines TRBV29-1 with TRBJ2-3; tentatively, D is TRBD2 (6 bases). There are 14 residues in the CDR3. The V gene lost 1 base and the J gene lost 1 base, with 9 bases spanning the gap. Germline loops: CDR1 SQVTM, CDR2 ANQGSEA. CDR3 region: CSVEARGGTDTQYF. CDR3 sequence (DNA): TGCAGCGTTGAAGCGCGGGGTGGCACAGATACGCAGTATTTT.

This clonotype was counted a few times. The V call is TRBV29-1, the J call TRBJ1-1; D is uncertain. Looked up from germline, CDR1 is SQVTM and CDR2 is ANQGSEA. CDR3 length: 13 residues. Trimming removed 3 bases from V and 0 bases from J, with 8 bases in between. Written as DNA, the CDR3 is TGCAGCGTTGAGAGGAAGCTGAACACTGAAGCTTTCTTT. It translates to CSVERKLNTEAFF.

This clonotype turned up a few times. This chain connects TRBV3-1 to TRBJ1-2; D gene ambiguous. V was cut by 4 bases and J by 5 bases, with 14 bases left in between. This CDR3 has 14 amino acids. CDR1 LGHDT and CDR2 YNNKEL come from the germline V gene (reference sequence). The CDR3 here is CASSPTGSQYGYTF. The CDR3 coding sequence is TGTGCCAGCAGCCCGACGGGCAGTCAATATGGCTACACCTTC. The full variable domain, in which reference TRBV3-1 and TRBJ1-2 provide the parts outside the CDR3, is DTAVSQTPKYLVTQMGNDKSIKCEQNLGHDTMYWYKQDSKKFLKIMFSYNNKELIINETVPNRFSPKSPDKAHLNLHINSLELGDSAVYFCASSPTGSQYGYTFGSGTRLTVV.

This clonotype showed up just a few times. The chain is built from TRBV12-3 or TRBV12-4 and TRBJ2-3, with D tentatively TRBD1 or TRBD2 (5 bases each). The CDR3 consists of 14 residues. Trimming took off 5 bases at V and 2 bases at J, with 11 bases between the two ends. Here the CDR3 reads CASSLGDVTDTQYF. The CDR3 bases are TGTGCCAGCAGTCTCGGGGACGTCACAGATACGCAGTATTTT.

There are a few counts of this clonotype. The gene calls are TRBV4-1 and TRBJ2-7; unclear D gene. Germline V gene data show CDR1 as MGHRA and CDR2 as YSYEKL. Between the trimmed V and J ends, which lost 2 bases and 6 bases, there was a span of 14 bases. The CDR3 has 14 residues. This CDR3 is CASSQFPIWGEQYF. CDR3 nucleotide sequence: TGCGCCAGCAGCCAATTCCCCATCTGGGGCGAGCAGTACTTC.

The chain recombines TRBV4-1 with TRBJ2-2; 9 bases agree with TRBD1. Germline V gene sequence: CDR1 MGHRA, CDR2 YSYEKL. V trimming: 4 bases; J trimming: 6 bases; junction bases outside the gene matches: 15. The CDR3 length is 18 residues. In DNA form, the CDR3 reads TGCGCCAGCAGCCTCCGAAGGGGGACAGGGACCCTCGCCGGGGAGCTGTTTTTT. Its translation is CASSLRRGTGTLAGELFF.

The chain combines TRBV11-2 with TRBJ1-6; D is undetermined. The CDR3 sequence is 15 residues long. CDR1 is SGHAT, CDR2 FQNNGV, per germline. V was cut by 1 base and J by 7 bases, with 11 bases left in between. The DNA for the CDR3 is TGTGCCAGCAGCTTAGCGCCCCGTGGAAATTCACCCCTCCACTTT. Its protein is CASSLAPRGNSPLHF.

The J gene is TRBJ1-6, the V gene TRBV12-3 or TRBV12-4; no reliable D call. The CDR3 consists of 14 residues. V gave up 1 base and J gave up 4 bases, with 5 bases separating them. CDR3 nucleotides: TGTGCCAGCAGTTTAGGTGGATATAATTCACCCCTCCACTTT. Translated: CASSLGGYNSPLHF.

This chain connects TRBV5-1 to TRBJ1-4; D is undetermined. V was cut by 0 bases and J by 11 bases, with 14 bases left in between. The CDR3 is 14 residues long. The germline V gene encodes CDR1 SGHRS and CDR2 YFSETQ. The CDR3 sequence: CASSLEKDPFKLFF. CDR3 DNA sequence: TGCGCCAGCAGCTTGGAGAAGGACCCGTTCAAACTGTTTTTT.

The chain carries TRBV2 and TRBJ2-7; 8 bases are a match to TRBD2. From germline, CDR1 is SNHLY and CDR2 FYNNEI. V was clipped by 1 base and J by 6 bases; unmatched bases: 8. CDR3 length equals 15 residues. The CDR3 protein is CASSEDSGGVREQYV. The CDR3 DNA reads TGTGCCAGCAGTGAAGACAGCGGGGGAGTGCGCGAGCAGTACGTC.